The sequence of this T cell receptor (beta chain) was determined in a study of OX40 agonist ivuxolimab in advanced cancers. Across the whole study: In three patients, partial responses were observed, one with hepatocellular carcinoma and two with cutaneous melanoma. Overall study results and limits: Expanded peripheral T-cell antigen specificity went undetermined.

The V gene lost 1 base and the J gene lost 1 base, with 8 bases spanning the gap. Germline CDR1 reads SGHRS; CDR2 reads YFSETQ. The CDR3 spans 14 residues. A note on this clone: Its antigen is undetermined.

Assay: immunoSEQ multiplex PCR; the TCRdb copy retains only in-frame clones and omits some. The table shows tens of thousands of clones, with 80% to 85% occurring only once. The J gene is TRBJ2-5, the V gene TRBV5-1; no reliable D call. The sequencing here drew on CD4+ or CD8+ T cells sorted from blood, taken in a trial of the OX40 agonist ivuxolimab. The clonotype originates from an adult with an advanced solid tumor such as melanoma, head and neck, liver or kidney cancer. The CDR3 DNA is TGCGCCAGCAGCTTGATGTCAGTCCAAGAGACCCAGTACTTC. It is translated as CASSLMSVQETQYF.